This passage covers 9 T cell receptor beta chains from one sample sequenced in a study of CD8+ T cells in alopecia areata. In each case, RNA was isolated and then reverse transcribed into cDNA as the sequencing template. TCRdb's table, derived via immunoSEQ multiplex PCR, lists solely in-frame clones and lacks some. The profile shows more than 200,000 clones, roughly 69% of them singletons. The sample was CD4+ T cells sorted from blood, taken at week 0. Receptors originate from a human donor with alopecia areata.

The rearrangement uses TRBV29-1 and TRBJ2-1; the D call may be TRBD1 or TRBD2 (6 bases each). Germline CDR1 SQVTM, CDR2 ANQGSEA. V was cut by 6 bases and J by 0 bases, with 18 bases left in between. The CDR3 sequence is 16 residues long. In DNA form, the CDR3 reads TGCAGCGTCCTGGGTGACGGGGGCAGCTCCTACAATGAGCAGTTCTTC. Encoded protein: CSVLGDGGSSYNEQFF.

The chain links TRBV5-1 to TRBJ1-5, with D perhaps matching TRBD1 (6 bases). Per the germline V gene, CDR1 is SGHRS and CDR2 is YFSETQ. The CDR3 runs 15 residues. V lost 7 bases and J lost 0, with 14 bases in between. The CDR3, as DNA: TGCGCCAGCCAGTGTAACAGGGATAGCAATCAGCCCCAGCATTTT. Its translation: CASQCNRDSNQPQHF.

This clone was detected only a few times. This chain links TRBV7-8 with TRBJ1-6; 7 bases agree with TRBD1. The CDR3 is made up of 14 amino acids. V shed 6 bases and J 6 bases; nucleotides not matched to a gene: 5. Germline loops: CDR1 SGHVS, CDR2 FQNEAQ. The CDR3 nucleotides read TGTGCCAGCAGGCCGCAGGGGGGTAATTCACCCCTCCACTTT. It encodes CASRPQGGNSPLHF.

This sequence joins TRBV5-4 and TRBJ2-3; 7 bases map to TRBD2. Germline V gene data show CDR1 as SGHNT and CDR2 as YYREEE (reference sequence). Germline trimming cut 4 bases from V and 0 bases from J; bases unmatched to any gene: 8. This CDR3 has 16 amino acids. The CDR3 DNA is TGTGCCAGCAGCCCTGGGTCTAGCGGAAGCACAGATACGCAGTATTTT. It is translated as CASSPGSSGSTDTQYF.

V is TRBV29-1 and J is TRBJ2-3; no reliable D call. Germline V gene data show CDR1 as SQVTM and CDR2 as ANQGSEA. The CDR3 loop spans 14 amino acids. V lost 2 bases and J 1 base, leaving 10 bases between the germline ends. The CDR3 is CSVEPLPRTDTQYF. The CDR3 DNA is TGCAGCGTTGAACCCCTTCCTCGCACAGATACGCAGTATTTT.

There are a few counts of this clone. CDR3 sequence: CASSRTLTEDYGYTF. The CDR3, as DNA: TGCGCCAGCAGCCGAACCCTGACAGAAGACTATGGCTACACCTTC. The rearrangement uses TRBV23-1 and TRBJ1-2; tentatively, D is TRBD1 (5 bases). TRBV23-1 is an ORF, with its function uncertain. V was cut by 6 bases and J by 3 bases, with 17 bases left in between. CDR3 length: 15 residues.

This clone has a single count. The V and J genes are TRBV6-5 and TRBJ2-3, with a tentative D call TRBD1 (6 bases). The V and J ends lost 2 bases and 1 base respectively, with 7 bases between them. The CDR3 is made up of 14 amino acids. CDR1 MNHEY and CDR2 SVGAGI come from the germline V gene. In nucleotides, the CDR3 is TGTGCCAGCAGTTACGCAGGGGGCACAGATACGCAGTATTTT. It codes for CASSYAGGTDTQYF.

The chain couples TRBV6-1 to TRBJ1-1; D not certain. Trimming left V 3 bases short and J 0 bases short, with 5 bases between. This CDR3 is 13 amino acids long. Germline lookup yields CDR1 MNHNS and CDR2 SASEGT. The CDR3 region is CASSDRMNTEAFF. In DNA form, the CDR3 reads TGTGCCAGCAGTGACAGGATGAACACTGAAGCTTTCTTT.

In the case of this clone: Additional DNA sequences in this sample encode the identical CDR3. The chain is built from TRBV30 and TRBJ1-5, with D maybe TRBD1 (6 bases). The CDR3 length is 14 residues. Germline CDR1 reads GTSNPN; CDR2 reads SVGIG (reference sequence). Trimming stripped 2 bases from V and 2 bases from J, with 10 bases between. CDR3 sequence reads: CAWSTGFGNQPQHF. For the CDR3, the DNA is TGTGCCTGGAGTACAGGGTTCGGCAATCAGCCCCAGCATTTT.